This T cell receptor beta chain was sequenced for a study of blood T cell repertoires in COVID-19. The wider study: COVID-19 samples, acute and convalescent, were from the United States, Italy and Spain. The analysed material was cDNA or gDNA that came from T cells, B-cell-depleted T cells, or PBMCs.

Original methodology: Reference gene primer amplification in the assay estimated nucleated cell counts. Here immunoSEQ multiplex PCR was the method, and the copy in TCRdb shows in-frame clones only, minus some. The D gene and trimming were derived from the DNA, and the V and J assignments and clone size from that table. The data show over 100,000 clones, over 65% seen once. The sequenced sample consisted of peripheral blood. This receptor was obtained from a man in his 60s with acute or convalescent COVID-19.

The CDR3 here is CASSLGGLAFF. In DNA, the CDR3 is TGTGCCAGCAGCTTGGGGGGGTTGGCTTTCTTT. The V gene is TRBV11-3, the J gene TRBJ1-1; possibly TRBD1 for D (5 bases). Trimming left V 3 bases short and J 11 bases short, with 10 bases between. Germline V gene data show CDR1 as SGHNT and CDR2 as YENEEA. This CDR3 region has 11 residues.